Listed here are 2 T cell receptor beta chains from one sample, sequenced in a study of human T cells and chemical hapten exposure. TCRdb recomputed calls from the RACE reads with MiXCR, one row per CDR3 protein. The sample includes about 360,000 distinct CDR3 sequences, approximately 6.3% of them seen just once. Indicated time point: patch test 1, 2 weeks after DPC sensitization. Treatment described: therapeutic diphenylcyclopropenone sensitization with weekly scalp DPC. The material was whole blood, obtained in connection with sensitization to the hapten diphenylcyclopropenone (DPC). The origin of the receptors is a woman aged 18-29 years with alopecia areata. Some clones in this sample may be carry-over from other donors' samples.

The chain is built from TRBV9 and TRBJ2-1, with D unresolved. The CDR3 is 11 amino acids. Deletions cut 0 bases from V and 8 bases from J, with 3 bases between. The germline V gene has CDR1 SGDLS and CDR2 YYNGEE. CDR3 protein: CASSVGDEQFF. The CDR3, as DNA: TGTGCCAGCAGCGTAGGGGATGAGCAGTTCTTC. Filled out from reference TRBV9 and TRBJ2-1, the complete variable domain reads DSGVTQTPKHLITATGQRVTLRCSPRSGDLSVYWYQQSLDQGLQFLIQYYNGEERAKGNILERFSAQQFPDLHSELNLSSLELGDSALYFCASSVGDEQFFGPGTRLTVL.

The table lists this clonotype with a few counts. The rearrangement joins TRBV18 to TRBJ1-2; 10 bases line up with TRBD1. Germline trimming cut 5 bases from V and 4 bases from J; bases unmatched to any gene: 10. CDR1 and CDR2 from the germline V gene are KGHSH and LQKENI. This CDR3 contains 16 residues. CDR3 residues: CASSVAPGQGTYGYTF. In DNA form, the CDR3 reads TGTGCCAGCTCAGTTGCTCCGGGACAGGGGACCTATGGCTACACCTTC.